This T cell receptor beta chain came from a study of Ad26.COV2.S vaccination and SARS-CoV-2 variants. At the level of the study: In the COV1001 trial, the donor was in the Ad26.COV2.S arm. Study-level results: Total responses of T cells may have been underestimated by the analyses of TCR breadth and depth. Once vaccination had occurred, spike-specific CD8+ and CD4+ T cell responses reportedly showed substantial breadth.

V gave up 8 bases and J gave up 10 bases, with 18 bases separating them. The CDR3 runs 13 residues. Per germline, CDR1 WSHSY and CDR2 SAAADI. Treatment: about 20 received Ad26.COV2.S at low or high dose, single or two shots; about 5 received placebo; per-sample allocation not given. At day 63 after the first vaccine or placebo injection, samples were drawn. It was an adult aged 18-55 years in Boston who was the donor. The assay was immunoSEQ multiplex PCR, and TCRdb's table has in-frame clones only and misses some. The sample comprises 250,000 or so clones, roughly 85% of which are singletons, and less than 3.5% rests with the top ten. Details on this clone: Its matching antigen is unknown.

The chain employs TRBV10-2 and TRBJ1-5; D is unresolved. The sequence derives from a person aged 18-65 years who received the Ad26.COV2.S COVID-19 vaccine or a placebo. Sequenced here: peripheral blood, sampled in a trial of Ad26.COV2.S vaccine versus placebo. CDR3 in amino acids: CASAAGYDGPQHF. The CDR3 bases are TGCGCCAGCGCGGCGGGGTATGACGGCCCCCAGCATTTT.